This TCR beta chain was found in a study of Graves' ophthalmopathy and Graves' hyperthyroidism. Study at large: Where ophthalmopathy was absent within 18 months of follow-up, hyperthyroidism was stable.

Per the germline V gene, CDR1 is SGHTA and CDR2 is FQGNSA. V was shortened by 3 bases and J by 5 bases, with 17 bases between the two germline ends. The CDR3 extends over 15 amino acids. TCR beta CDR3 regions were amplified from RNA transcripts. In the first round, RT-PCR was carried out with HTBI primers, and a multiplex PCR formed the second round. One entry per CDR3 protein, called by TCRdb with MiXCR from the multiplex PCR reads. In the table there are about 1.1 million distinct CDR3 sequences, roughly 35% of which are singletons. Study outcomes and limitations: With a specificity of around 77% and a sensitivity of about 69%, the model predicted ophthalmopathy progression. Also, most clonotypes expanded in the thyroid above 0.001 frequency appeared in blood. From stable hyperthyroidism, ophthalmopathy was separated by a 13-signature model with about 88% sensitivity and less than 82% specificity.

For this clonotype: Its antigen remains unidentified.

This TCR was recovered from an adult man with Graves' hyperthyroidism. This chain links TRBV7-2 with TRBJ2-7; D ambiguous. The specimen was peripheral blood or thyroid tissue (not recorded which). CDR3 protein: CASSFLLDRTNEQYF. The DNA for the CDR3 is TGTGCCAGCAGCTTCTTACTGGACCGGACCAACGAGCAGTACTTC.